The T cell receptor beta chain under discussion was sequenced for a study of shared clonotypes between healthy human individuals. Findings of the study overall: It was only blood that was sampled, and tissue repertoires likely differ.

Genomic DNA belonging to each subset was distributed in equal measure over several immunoSEQ plates. The data were produced by immunoSEQ multiplex PCR, yet TCRdb's version contains in-frame clones alone and is incomplete. This repertoire shows 2 million to 2.5 million clones, 85% to 95% found once; its top ten account for 0.39%. This clone occurred once. The antigen remains undetermined. The trim removed 3 bases at V and 6 bases at J, leaving 11 bases unmatched. Per the germline V gene, CDR1 is GTSNPN and CDR2 is SVGIG (reference sequence). This CDR3 comprises 15 residues. Sequenced material: naive CD4+ T cells from PBMCs. Described subset: CD45RA+ positively selected. The chain links TRBV30 to TRBJ2-3, with TRBD1 identical over 8 bases. This TCR came from a man younger than 35 in good health. Some clones in this sample may be carry-over from other donors' samples. CDR3 in DNA: TGTGCCTGGAGCCGCCCGGACAGGGAGACCGATACGCAGTATTTT. Translating gives CAWSRPDRETDTQYF.